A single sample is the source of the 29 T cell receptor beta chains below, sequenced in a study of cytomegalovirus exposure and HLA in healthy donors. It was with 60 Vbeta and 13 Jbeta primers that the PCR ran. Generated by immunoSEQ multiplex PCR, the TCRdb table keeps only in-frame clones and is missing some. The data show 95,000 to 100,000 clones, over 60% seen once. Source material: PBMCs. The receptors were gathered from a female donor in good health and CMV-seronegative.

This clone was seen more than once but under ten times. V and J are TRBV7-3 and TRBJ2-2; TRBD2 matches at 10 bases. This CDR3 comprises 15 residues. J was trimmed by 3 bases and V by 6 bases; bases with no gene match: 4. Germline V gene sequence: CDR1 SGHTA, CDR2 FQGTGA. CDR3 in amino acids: CASRLTSGYTGELFF. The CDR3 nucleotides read TGTGCCAGCAGGCTGACTAGCGGGTACACCGGGGAGCTGTTTTTT.

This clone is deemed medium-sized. DNA for the CDR3: TGCGCCAGCAGTCCTCTGCAAGGGGGTGTGAACACTGAAGCTTTCTTT. This codes for CASSPLQGGVNTEAFF. This chain connects TRBV4-1 to TRBJ1-1; D may be TRBD1 (6 bases). The germline V gene encodes CDR1 MGHRA and CDR2 YSYEKL. The CDR3 spans 16 residues. Trimming took 6 bases from V and 0 from J, leaving 17 bases between them.

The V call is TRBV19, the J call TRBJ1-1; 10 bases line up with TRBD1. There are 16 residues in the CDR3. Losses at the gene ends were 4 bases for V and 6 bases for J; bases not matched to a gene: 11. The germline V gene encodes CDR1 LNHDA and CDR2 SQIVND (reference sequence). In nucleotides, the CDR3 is TGTGCCAGTAGTACCCTCCGGGACAGGGGATTCCCTGAAGCTTTCTTT. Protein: CASSTLRDRGFPEAFF.

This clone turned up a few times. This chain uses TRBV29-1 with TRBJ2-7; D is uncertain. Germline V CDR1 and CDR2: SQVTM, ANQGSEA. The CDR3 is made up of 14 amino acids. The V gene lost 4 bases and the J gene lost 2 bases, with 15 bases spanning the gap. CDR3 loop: CSVAGEAHTYEQYF. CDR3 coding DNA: TGCAGCGTTGCTGGCGAAGCGCATACCTACGAGCAGTACTTC.

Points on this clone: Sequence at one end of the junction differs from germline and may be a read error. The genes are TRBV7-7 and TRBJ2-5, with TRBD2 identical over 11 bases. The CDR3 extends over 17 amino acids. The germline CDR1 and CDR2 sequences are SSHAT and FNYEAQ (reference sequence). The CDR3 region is CASSLGPLAGVPETQYF. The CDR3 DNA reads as TGTGCTAGCAGCTTGGGCCCACTAGCGGGAGTCCCGGAGACCCAGTACTTC.

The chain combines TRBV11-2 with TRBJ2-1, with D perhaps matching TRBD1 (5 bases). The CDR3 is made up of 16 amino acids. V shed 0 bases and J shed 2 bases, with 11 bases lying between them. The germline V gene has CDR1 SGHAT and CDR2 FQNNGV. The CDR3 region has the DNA TGTGCCAGCAGCTTAGAAGGGGATCAGCCCTACAATGAGCAGTTCTTC. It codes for CASSLEGDQPYNEQFF.

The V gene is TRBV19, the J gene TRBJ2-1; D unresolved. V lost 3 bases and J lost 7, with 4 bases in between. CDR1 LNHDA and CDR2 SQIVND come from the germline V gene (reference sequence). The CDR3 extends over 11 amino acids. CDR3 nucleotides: TGTGCCAGTAGTATGCGAAATGAGCAGTTCTTC. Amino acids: CASSMRNEQFF.

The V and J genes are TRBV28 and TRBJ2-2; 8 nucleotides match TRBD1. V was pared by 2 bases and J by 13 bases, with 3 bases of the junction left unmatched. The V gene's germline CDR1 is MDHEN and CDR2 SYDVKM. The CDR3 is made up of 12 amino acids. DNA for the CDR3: TGTGCCAGCAGTTTAGGACAGGGCGGGCTGTTTTTT. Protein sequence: CASSLGQGGLFF.

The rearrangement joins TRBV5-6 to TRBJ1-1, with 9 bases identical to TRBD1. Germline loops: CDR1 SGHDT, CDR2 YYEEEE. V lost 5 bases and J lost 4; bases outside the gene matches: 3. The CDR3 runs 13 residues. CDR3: CASRRGQGTEAFF. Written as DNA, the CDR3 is TGTGCCAGCAGACGGGGACAGGGCACTGAAGCTTTCTTT.

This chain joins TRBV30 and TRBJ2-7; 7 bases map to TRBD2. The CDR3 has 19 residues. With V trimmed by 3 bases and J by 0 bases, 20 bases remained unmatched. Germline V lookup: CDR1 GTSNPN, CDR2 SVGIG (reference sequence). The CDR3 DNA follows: TGTGCCTGGAGGCGAACCCTCGGGACTACTCTTTTTAGCTCCTACGAGCAGTACTTC. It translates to CAWRRTLGTTLFSSYEQYF. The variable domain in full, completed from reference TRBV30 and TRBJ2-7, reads SQTIHQWPATLVQPVGSPLSLECTVEGTSNPNLYWYRQAAGRGLQLLFYSVGIGQISSEVPQNLSASRPQDRQFILSSKKLLLSDSGFYLCAWRRTLGTTLFSSYEQYFGPGTRLTVT.

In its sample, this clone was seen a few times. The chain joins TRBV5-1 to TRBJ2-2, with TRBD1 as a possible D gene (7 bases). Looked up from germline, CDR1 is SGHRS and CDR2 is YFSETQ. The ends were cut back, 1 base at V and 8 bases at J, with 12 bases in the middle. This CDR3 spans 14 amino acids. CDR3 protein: CASSLRTGGGELFF. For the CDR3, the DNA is TGCGCCAGCAGCTTGAGGACAGGAGGGGGGGAGCTGTTTTTT.

The DNA of the CDR3 is TGTGCCAGCAGGCCAGGTTTTATGAACACTGAAGCTTTCTTT. This encodes CASRPGFMNTEAFF. The chain links TRBV6-5 to TRBJ1-1; D gene unclear. Deletions cut 6 bases from V and 0 bases from J, with 11 bases between. This CDR3 region has 14 residues. The germline gives CDR1 MNHEY, CDR2 SVGAGI.

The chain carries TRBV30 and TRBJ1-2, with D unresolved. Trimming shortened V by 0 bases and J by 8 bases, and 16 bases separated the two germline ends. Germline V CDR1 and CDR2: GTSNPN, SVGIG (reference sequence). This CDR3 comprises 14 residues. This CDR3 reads CAWSVRLRPSGYTF. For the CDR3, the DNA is TGTGCCTGGAGTGTACGACTCCGACCGTCGGGCTACACCTTC.

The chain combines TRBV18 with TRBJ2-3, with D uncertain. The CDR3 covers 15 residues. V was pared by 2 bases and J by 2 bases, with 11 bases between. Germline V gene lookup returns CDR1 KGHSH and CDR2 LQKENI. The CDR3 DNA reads TGTGCCAGCTCACCATCCCTAACTTACACAGATACGCAGTATTTT. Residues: CASSPSLTYTDTQYF.

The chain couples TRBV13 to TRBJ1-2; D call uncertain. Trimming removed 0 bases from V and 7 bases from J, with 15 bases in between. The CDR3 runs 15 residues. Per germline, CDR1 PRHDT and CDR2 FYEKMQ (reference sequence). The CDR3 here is CASSLGVRLPSGYTF. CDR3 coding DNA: TGTGCCAGCAGCTTAGGAGTCAGGCTCCCCTCTGGCTACACCTTC.

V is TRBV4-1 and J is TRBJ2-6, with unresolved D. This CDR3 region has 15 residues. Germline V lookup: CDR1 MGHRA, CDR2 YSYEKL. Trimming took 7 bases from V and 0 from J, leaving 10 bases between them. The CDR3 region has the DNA TGCGCCAGCACCACGGTACTCTCTGGGGCCAACGTCCTGACTTTC. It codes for CASTTVLSGANVLTF.

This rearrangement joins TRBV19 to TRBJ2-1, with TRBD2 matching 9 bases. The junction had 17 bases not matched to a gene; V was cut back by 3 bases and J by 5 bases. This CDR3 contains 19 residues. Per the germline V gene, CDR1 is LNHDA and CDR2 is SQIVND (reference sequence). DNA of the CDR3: TGTGCCAGTAGTATTGTACCCCCGTTTAGCGGGAGAGGGAACAATGAGCAGTTCTTC. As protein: CASSIVPPFSGRGNNEQFF.

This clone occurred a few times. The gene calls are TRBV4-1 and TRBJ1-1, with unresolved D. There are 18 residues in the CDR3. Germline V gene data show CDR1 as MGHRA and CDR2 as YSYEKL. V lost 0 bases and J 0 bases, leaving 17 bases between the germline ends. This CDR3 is CASSQERWREVLNTEAFF. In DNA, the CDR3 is TGCGCCAGCAGCCAAGAACGTTGGAGGGAGGTCCTGAACACTGAAGCTTTCTTT.

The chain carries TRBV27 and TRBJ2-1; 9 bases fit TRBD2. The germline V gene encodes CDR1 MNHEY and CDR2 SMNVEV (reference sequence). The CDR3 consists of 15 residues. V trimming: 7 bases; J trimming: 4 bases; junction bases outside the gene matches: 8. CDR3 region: CASTLSGSSYNEQFF. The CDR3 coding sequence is TGTGCCAGCACCCTTAGCGGGAGCTCTTACAATGAGCAGTTCTTC.

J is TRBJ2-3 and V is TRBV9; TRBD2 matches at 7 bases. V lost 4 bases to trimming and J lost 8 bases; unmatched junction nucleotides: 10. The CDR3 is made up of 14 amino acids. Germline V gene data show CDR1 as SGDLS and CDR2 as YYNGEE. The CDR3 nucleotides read TGTGCCAGCAGCCCGGACCCTAGCGGCGGTACGCAGTATTTT. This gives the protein CASSPDPSGGTQYF.

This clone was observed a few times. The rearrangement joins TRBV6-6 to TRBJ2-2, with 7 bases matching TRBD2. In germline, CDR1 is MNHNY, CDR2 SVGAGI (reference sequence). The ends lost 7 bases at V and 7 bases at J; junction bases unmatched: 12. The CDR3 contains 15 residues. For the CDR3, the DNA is TGTGCCAGCACCATGGGGCCAGGGAGGGACGGGGAGCTGTTTTTT. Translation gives CASTMGPGRDGELFF.

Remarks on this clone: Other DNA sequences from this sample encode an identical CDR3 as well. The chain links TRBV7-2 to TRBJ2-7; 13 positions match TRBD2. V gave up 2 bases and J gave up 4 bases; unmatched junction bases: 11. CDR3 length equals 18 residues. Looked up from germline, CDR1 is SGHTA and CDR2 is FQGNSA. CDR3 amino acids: CASSLLLAGGPSPYEQYF. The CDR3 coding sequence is TGTGCCAGCAGCTTATTACTAGCGGGAGGGCCGAGTCCTTACGAGCAGTACTTC.

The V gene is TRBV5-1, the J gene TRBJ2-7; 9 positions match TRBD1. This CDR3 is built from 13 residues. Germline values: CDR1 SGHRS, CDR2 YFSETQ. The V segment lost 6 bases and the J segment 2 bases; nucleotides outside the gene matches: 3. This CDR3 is CASKRQGAYEQYF. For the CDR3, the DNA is TGCGCCAGCAAAAGACAGGGGGCCTACGAGCAGTACTTC. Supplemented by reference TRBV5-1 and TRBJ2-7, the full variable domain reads KAGVTQTPRYLIKTRGQQVTLSCSPISGHRSVSWYQQTPGQGLQFLFEYFSETQRNKGNFPGRFSGRQFSNSRSEMNVSTLELGDSALYLCASKRQGAYEQYFGPGTRLTVT.

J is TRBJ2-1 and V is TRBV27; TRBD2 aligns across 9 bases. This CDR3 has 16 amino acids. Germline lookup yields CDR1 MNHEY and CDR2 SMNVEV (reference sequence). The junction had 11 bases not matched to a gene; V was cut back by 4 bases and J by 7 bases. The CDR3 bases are TGTGCCAGCAGTTACGGGCTAGCGGGATGGGGGAATGAGCAGTTCTTC. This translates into CASSYGLAGWGNEQFF.

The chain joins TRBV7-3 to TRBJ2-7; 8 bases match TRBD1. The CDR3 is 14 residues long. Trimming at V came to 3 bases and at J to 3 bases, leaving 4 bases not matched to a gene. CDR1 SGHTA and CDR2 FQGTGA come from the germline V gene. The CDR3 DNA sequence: TGTGCCAGCAGCTTTGGACAGGGAGGCTACGAGCAGTACTTC. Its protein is CASSFGQGGYEQYF. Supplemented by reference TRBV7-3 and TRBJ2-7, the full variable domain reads GAGVSQTPSNKVTEKGKYVELRCDPISGHTALYWYRQSLGQGPEFLIYFQGTGAADDSGLPNDRFFAVRPEGSVSTLKIQRTERGDSAVYLCASSFGQGGYEQYFGPGTRLTVT.

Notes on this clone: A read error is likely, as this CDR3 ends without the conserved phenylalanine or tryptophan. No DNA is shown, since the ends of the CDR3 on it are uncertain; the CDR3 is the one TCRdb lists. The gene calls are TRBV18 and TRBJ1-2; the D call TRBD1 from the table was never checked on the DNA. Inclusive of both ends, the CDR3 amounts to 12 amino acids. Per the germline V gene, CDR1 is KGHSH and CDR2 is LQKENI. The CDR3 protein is CASSPGTGPLFS.

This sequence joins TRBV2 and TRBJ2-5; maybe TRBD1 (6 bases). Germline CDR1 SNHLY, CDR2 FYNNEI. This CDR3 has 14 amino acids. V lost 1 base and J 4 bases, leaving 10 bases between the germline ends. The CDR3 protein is CASSEVLGGETQYF. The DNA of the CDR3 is TGTGCCAGCAGTGAAGTGCTAGGGGGAGAGACCCAGTACTTC.

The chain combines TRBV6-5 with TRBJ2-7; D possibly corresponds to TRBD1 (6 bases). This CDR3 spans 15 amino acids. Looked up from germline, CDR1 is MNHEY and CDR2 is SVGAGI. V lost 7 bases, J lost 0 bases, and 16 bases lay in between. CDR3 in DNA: TGTGCCAGCACGGCTGGGGGCCTTCTCTCCTACGAGCAGTACTTC. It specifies CASTAGGLLSYEQYF.

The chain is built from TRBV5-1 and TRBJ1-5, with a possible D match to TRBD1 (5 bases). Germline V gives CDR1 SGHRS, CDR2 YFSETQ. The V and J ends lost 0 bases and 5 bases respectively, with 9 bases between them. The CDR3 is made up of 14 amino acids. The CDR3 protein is CASSLAGGYQPQHF. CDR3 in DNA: TGCGCCAGCAGCTTGGCGGGGGGTTATCAGCCCCAGCATTTT.